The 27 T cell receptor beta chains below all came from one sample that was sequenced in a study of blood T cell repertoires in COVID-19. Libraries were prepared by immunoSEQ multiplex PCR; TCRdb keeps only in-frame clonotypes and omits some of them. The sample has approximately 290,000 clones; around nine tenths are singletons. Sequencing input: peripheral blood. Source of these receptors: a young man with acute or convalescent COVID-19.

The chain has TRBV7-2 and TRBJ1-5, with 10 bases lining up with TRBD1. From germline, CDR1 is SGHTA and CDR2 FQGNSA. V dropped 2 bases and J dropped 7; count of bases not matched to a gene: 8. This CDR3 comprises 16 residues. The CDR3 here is CASSLRTGGIEQPQHF. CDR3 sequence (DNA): TGTGCCAGCAGCTTAAGGACAGGGGGGATCGAGCAGCCCCAGCATTTT.

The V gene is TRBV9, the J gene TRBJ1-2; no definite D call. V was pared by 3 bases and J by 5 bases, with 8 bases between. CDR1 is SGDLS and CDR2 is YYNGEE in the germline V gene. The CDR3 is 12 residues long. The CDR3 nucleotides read TGTGCCAGCAGCGGCAGATATTATGGCTACACCTTC. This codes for CASSGRYYGYTF.

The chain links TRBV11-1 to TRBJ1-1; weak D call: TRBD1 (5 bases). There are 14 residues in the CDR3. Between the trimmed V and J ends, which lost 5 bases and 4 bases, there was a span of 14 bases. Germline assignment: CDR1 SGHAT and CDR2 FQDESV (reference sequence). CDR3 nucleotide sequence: TGTGCCAGCAGCGCCTACGGGGGTAGCACTGAAGCTTTCTTT. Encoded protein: CASSAYGGSTEAFF.

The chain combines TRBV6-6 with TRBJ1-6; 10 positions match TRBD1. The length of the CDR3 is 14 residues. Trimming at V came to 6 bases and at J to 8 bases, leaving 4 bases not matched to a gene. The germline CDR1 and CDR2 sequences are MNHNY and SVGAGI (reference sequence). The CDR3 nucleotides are TGTGCCAGCAGCCCGGGACAGGGGTATTCACCCCTCCACTTT. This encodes CASSPGQGYSPLHF.

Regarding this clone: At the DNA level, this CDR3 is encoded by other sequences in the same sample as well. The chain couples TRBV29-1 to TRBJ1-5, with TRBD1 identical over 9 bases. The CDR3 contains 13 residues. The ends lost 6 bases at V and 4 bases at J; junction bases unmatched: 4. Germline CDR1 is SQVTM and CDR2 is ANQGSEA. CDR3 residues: CSVETGGNQPQHF. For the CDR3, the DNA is TGCAGCGTCGAGACAGGGGGGAATCAGCCCCAGCATTTT.

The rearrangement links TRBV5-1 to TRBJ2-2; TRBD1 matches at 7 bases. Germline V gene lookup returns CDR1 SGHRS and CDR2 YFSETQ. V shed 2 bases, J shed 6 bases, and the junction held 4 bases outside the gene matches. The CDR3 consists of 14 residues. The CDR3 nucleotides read TGCGCCAGCAGCTTAGGGGGCGTTGCCGGGGAGCTGTTTTTT. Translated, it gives CASSLGGVAGELFF.

CDR3 sequence (DNA): TGTGCCAGCTCACCACTTGAGGAAACGGGACAGGGGGTTCATGGCTACACCTTC. Its protein is CASSPLEETGQGVHGYTF. The chain has TRBV18 and TRBJ1-2, with 11 nucleotides matching TRBD1. Germline assignment: CDR1 KGHSH and CDR2 LQKENI. Trimming took 1 base from V and 6 from J; bases not matched to a gene: 13. The CDR3 sequence is 18 residues long.

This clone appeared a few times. The CDR3 DNA reads as TGTGCCAGCAGGCCTCAGTGGCTAGGCCGTAGCACAGATACGCAGTATTTT. This encodes CASRPQWLGRSTDTQYF. The chain carries TRBV6-2 or TRBV6-3 and TRBJ2-3; no clear D. The CDR3 loop spans 17 amino acids. Germline-derived CDR1 and CDR2 are MNHEY and SVGEGT. Trimming took off 6 bases at V and 0 bases at J, with 19 bases between the two ends.

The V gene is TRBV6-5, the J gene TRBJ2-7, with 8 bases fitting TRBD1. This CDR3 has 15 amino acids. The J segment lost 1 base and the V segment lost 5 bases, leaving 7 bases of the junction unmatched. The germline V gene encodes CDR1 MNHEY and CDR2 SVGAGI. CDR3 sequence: CASSPTGGKSYEQYF. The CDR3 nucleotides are TGTGCCAGCAGTCCCACAGGGGGGAAATCCTACGAGCAGTACTTC.

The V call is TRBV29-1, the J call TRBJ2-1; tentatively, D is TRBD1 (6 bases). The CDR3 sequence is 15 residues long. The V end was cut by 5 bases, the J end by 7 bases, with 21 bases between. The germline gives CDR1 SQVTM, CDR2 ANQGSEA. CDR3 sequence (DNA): TGCAGCGTTCTAAGGGGATGGGGGCAGAAGAATGAGCAGTTCTTC. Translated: CSVLRGWGQKNEQFF.

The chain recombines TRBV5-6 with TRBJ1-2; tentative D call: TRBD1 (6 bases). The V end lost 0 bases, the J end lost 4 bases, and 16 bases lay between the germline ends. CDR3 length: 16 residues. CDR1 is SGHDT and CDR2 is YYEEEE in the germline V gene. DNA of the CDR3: TGTGCCAGCAGCTTGGGAGGCGGGGGCAGCTTCTATGGCTACACCTTC. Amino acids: CASSLGGGGSFYGYTF.

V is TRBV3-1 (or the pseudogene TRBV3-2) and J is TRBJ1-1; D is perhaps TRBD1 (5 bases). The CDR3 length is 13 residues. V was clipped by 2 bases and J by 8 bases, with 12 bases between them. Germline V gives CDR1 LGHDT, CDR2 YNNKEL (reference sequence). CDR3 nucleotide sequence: TGTGCCAGCAGCCAAATGGGGCACGGGGAAGCTTTCTTT. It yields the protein CASSQMGHGEAFF.

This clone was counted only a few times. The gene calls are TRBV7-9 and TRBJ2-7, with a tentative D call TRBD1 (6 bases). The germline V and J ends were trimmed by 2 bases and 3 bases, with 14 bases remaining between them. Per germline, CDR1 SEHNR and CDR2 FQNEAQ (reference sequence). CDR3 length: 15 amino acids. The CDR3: CASSLSHTGSYEQYF. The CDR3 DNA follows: TGTGCCAGCAGCTTATCCCATACAGGGAGCTACGAGCAGTACTTC.

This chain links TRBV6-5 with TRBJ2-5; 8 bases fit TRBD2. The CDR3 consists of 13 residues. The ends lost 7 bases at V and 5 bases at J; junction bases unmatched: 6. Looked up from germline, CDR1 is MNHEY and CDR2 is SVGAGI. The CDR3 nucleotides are TGTGCCAGCACCTTAGCGGGAAAGGAGACCCAGTACTTC. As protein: CASTLAGKETQYF.

The CDR3 reads CASSQGRERTGANVLTF. CDR3 sequence (DNA): TGTGCCAGCAGCCAAGGCAGGGAAAGGACTGGGGCCAACGTCCTGACTTTC. The chain recombines TRBV3-1 (or the pseudogene TRBV3-2) with TRBJ2-6; the D gene is possibly TRBD1 (5 bases). Germline V gene lookup returns CDR1 LGHDT and CDR2 YNNKEL (reference sequence). V lost 1 base, J lost 2 bases, and 12 bases lay in between. This CDR3 spans 17 amino acids.

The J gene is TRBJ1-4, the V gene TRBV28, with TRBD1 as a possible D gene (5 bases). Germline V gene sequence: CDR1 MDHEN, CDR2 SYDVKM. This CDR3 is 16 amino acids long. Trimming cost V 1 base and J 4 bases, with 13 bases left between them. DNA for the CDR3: TGTGCCAGCAGTTTATTAGGGGCAGGGTTTAATGAAAAACTGTTTTTT. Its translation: CASSLLGAGFNEKLFF.

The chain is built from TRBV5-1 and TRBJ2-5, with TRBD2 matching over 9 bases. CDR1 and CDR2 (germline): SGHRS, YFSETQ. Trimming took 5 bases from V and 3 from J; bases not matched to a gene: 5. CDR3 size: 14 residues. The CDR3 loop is CASRAGGGKETQYF. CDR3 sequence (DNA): TGCGCCAGCAGGGCGGGAGGGGGCAAAGAGACCCAGTACTTC.

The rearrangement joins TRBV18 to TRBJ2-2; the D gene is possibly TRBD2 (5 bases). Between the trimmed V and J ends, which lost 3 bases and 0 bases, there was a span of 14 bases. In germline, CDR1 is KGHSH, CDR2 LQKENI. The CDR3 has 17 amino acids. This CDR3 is CASSPFARGTNTGELFF. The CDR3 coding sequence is TGTGCCAGCTCACCGTTCGCTCGGGGAACGAACACCGGGGAGCTGTTTTTT.

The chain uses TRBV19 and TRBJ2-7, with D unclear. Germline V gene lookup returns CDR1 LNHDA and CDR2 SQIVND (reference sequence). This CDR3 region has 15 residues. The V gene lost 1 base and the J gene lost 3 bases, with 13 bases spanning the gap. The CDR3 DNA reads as TGTGCCAGTAGTATAGTGCCAGGCCTTCACTACGAGCAGTACTTC. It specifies CASSIVPGLHYEQYF.

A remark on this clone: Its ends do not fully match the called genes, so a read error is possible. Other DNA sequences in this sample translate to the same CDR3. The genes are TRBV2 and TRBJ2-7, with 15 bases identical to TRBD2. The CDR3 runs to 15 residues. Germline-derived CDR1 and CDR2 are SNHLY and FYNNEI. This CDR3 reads CASSARTSGGVEQYF. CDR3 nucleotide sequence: TGTGCCAGCAGCGCAAGGACTAGCGGGGGGGTCGAGCAGTATTTC.

In nucleotides, the CDR3 is TGTGCCAGCAGTGACTTGGGACTAGCGGGAGGGCCTCGGACCGGGGAGCTGTTTTTT. This sequence encodes CASSDLGLAGGPRTGELFF. The gene calls are TRBV6-4 and TRBJ2-2; 16 positions agree with TRBD2. The germline V gene has CDR1 MRHNA and CDR2 SNTAGT. CDR3 length equals 19 residues. With 1 base clipped from V and 5 bases from J, the junction kept 7 bases outside the gene matches.

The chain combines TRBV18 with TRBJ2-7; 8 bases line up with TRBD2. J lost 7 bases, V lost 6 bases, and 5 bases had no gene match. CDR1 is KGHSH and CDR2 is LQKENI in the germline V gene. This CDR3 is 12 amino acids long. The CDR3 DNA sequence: TGTGCCAGCTCCCGGGGGGGTCAAGAGCAGTACTTC. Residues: CASSRGGQEQYF.

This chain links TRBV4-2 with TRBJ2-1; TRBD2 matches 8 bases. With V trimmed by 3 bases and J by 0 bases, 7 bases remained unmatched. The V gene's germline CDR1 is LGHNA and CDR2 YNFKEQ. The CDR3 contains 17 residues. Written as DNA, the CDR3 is TGTGCCAGCAGCCATCCCGTAGCGGGGAGCTCCTACAATGAGCAGTTCTTC. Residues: CASSHPVAGSSYNEQFF.

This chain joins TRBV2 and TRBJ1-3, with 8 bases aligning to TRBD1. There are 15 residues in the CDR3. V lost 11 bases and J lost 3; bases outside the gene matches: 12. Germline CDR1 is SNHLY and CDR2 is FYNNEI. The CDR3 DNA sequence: TGTGCCGGGAGGTTGGACAGGGCACATGGAAACACCATATATTTT. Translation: CAGRLDRAHGNTIYF.

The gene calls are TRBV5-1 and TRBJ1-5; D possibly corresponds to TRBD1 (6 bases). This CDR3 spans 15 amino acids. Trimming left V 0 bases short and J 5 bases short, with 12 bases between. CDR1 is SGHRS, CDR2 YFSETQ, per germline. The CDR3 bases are TGCGCCAGCAGCTTGGTGGCAGGGGTGGATCAGCCCCAGCATTTT. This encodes CASSLVAGVDQPQHF.

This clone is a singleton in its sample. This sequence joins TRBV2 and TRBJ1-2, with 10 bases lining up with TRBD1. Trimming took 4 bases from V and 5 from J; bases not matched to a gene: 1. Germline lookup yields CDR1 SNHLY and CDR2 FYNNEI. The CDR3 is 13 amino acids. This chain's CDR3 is CASSGTGGYGYTF. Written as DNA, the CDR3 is TGTGCCAGCAGTGGGACAGGGGGGTATGGCTACACCTTC. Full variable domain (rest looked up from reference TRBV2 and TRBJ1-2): EPEVTQTPSHQVTQMGQEVILRCVPISNHLYFYWYRQILGQKVEFLVSFYNNEISEKSEIFDDQFSVERPDGSNFTLKIRSTKLEDSAMYFCASSGTGGYGYTFGSGTRLTVV.

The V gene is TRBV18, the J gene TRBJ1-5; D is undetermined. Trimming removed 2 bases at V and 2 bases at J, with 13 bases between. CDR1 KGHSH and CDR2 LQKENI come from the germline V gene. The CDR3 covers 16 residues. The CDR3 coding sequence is TGTGCCAGCTCACCAAGTGGAGGGTCGCGCAATCAGCCCCAGCATTTT. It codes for CASSPSGGSRNQPQHF.